This T cell receptor (beta chain) was sequenced for a study of T cell changes during pregnancy in multiple sclerosis. Germline CDR1 reads SGHVS; CDR2 reads FNYEAQ. The CDR3 length is 14 residues. V was trimmed by 1 base and J by 5 bases, leaving 11 bases between them. Some clones are missing from TCRdb's copy, which holds only in-frame ones; the method was immunoSEQ multiplex PCR. The table shows roughly 61,000 clones, with about 92% occurring only once. The sequence derives from a female donor with multiple sclerosis, enrolled in a pregnancy study. This rearrangement joins TRBV7-6 to TRBJ1-1, with D possibly matching TRBD1 (6 bases). The sample here was peripheral blood, taken after pregnancy. The CDR3 protein is CASSLGGGATEAFF. DNA of the CDR3: TGTGCCAGCAGCTTAGGGGGGGGCGCGACTGAAGCTTTCTTT.